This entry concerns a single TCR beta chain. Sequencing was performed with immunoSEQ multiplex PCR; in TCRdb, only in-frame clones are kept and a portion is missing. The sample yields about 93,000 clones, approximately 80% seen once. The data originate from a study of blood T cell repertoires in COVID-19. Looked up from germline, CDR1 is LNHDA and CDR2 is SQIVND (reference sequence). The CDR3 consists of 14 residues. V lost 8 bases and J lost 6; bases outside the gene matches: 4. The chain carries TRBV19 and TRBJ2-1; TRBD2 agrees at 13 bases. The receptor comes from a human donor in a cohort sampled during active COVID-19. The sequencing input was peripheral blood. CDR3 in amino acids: CASRTSGSPNEQFF. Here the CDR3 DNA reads TGTGCCAGTCGGACTAGCGGGAGTCCCAATGAGCAGTTCTTC.